This TCR beta chain was sequenced during a study of T-cell memory formation after mild COVID-19. Study-wide points: Those CD4+ clones that contracted were mainly in CM and EM (CD8+ ones in EMRA). While clones contracting from day 15 to 85 were balanced between CD4 and CD8, later expanders leaned CD4+.

Researchers used 5'RACE with constant-segment primers to make TCR alpha and TCR beta cDNA libraries that carry sample barcodes and UMIs. MiXCR, applied by TCRdb to the 5' RACE reads, yields one record per CDR3 protein. The sample has under 200,000 distinct CDR3 sequences, 10% to 15% seen once. In this sample, this clonotype turned up many times. Its target is not known. The junction had 8 bases not matched to a gene; V was cut back by 5 bases and J by 2 bases. Per the germline V gene, CDR1 is SGHTA and CDR2 is FQGNSA. The CDR3 consists of 15 residues. The sequenced sample consisted of PBMCs or a T cell subset sorted from them (not recorded which). The genes are TRBV7-2 and TRBJ1-2; 7 nucleotides agree with TRBD1. The source is a man between 18 and 35 years old who had mild COVID-19 (a few samples of this study predate the infection). Cell type and time point are not known. The CDR3 region is CASSVNRGANYGYTF. In DNA, the CDR3 is TGTGCCAGCAGCGTGAACAGGGGAGCAAACTATGGCTACACCTTC.